The TCR beta chain under discussion was sequenced for a study of shared clonotypes between healthy human individuals. General observations from the study: A reduction in generation probabilities was seen for non-shared clonotypes relative to those shared by all four donors. A limitation of the genetic and exposure-history diversity represented arose from few donors.

Each sample came from a Caucasian adult donor living in Nashville, Tennessee. Splitting the CD4+ cells yielded a CD45RA+ naive subset and a CD45RA-negative memory subset. About this clone: Its specificity is unknown. Other DNA sequences in the sample encode the same CDR3.

The repertoire was sequenced with immunoSEQ multiplex PCR; TCRdb's copy has only in-frame clones and lacks some. The sample includes around 550,000 clones, about 95% of them seen just once. The TCR originated in a woman aged 25 to 45 in good health. The source material was naive CD4+ T cells sorted from blood. The subset here: CD45RA+ positively selected.

CDR3 DNA: TGTGCCAGCTCACCGAATAGCAATCAGCCCCAGCATTTT. It yields the protein CASSPNSNQPQHF. The chain recombines TRBV18 with TRBJ1-5; D is uncertain. CDR1 and CDR2 from the germline V gene are KGHSH and LQKENI. There are 13 residues in the CDR3. V lost 3 bases and J lost 0, with 3 bases in between.